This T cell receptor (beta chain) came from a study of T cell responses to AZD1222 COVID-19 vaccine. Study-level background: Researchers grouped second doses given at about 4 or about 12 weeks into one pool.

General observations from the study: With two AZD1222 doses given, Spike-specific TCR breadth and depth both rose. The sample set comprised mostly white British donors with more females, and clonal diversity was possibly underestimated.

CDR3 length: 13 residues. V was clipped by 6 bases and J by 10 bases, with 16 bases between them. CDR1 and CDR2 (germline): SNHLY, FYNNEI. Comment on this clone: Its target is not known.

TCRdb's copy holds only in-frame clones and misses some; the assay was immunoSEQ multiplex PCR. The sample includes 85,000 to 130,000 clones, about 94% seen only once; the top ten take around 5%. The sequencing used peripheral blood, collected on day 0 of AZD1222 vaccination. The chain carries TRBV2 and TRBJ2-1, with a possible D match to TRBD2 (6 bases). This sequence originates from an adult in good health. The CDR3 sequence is CASSEGSGLEQFF. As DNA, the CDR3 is TGTGCCAGCAGCGAGGGAAGCGGACTAGAGCAGTTCTTC.